The 7 T cell receptor beta chains below come from one sample, sequenced in a study of blood T cell repertoires in COVID-19. Assay: immunoSEQ multiplex PCR; the TCRdb copy retains only in-frame clones and omits some. The data hold 250,000 to 400,000 clones, with around 87% observed a single time. The sequenced sample was PBMCs or T cells enriched from blood (not recorded which). The receptors stem from a woman in her 30s who had recovered from COVID-19.

The CDR3 bases are TGCGCCAGCAGCTTGGAGGCCAGCGGCTCCTACAATGAGCAGTTCTTC. This encodes CASSLEASGSYNEQFF. The V gene is TRBV5-1, the J gene TRBJ2-1; D perhaps matches TRBD2 (5 bases). The germline V and J ends were trimmed by 0 bases and 0 bases, with 10 bases remaining between them. The CDR3 runs to 16 residues. Per germline, CDR1 SGHRS and CDR2 YFSETQ.

The chain employs TRBV11-2 and TRBJ1-2; the D gene is possibly TRBD1 (6 bases). Between the trimmed V and J ends, which lost 3 bases and 5 bases, there was a span of 19 bases. The CDR3 totals 16 residues. The germline V gene encodes CDR1 SGHAT and CDR2 FQNNGV. CDR3 sequence reads: CASSFPRPQGVYGYTF. The CDR3 region has the DNA TGTGCCAGCAGCTTTCCTCGGCCACAGGGTGTGTATGGCTACACCTTC.

This clone was seen a few times. This sequence joins TRBV28 and TRBJ1-1; D possibly corresponds to TRBD1 (5 bases). The CDR3 length is 14 residues. Germline CDR1 reads MDHEN; CDR2 reads SYDVKM. V shed 2 bases and J shed 1 base, with 8 bases lying between them. Here the CDR3 reads CASSLGRGNTEAFF. In DNA form, the CDR3 reads TGTGCCAGCAGTTTAGGGAGGGGGAACACTGAAGCTTTCTTT.

The rearrangement joins TRBV15 to TRBJ2-7; a possible D gene is TRBD2 (6 bases). This CDR3 contains 14 residues. The V gene lost 4 bases and the J gene lost 4 bases, with 14 bases spanning the gap. CDR1 LNHNV and CDR2 YYDKDF come from the germline V gene (reference sequence). As DNA, the CDR3 is TGTGCCACCAGCATTCTGGCCGGGGGATACGAGCAGTACTTC. Encoded protein: CATSILAGGYEQYF. Full variable domain (outside the CDR3, taken from reference TRBV15 and TRBJ2-7): DAMVIQNPRYQVTQFGKPVTLSCSQTLNHNVMYWYQQKSSQAPKLLFHYYDKDFNNEADTPDNFQSRRPNTSFCFLDIRSPGLGDTAMYLCATSILAGGYEQYFGPGTRLTVT.

V and J are TRBV25-1 and TRBJ2-1; a possible D gene is TRBD1 (5 bases). CDR3 length: 15 residues. Germline CDR1 is MGHDK and CDR2 is SYGVNS. With 5 bases removed from V and 0 bases from J, the gap between germline ends came to 11 bases. The CDR3 DNA sequence: TGTGCCAGCAGTTCGACAGTGAGCTCCTACAATGAGCAGTTCTTC. Protein product: CASSSTVSSYNEQFF.

V and J are TRBV6-5 and TRBJ2-3, with a possible D match to TRBD1 (6 bases). This CDR3 spans 14 amino acids. Germline V gene sequence: CDR1 MNHEY, CDR2 SVGAGI. Trimming removed 8 bases at V and 3 bases at J, with 15 bases between. This CDR3 is CASAEDRGTDTQYF. Written as DNA, the CDR3 is TGTGCCAGCGCTGAGGACAGAGGAACAGATACGCAGTATTTT.

This chain joins TRBV5-1 and TRBJ2-5, with TRBD2 identical over 7 bases. Per germline, CDR1 SGHRS and CDR2 YFSETQ. With V trimmed by 2 bases and J by 5 bases, 6 bases remained unmatched. This CDR3 has 14 amino acids. CDR3 in amino acids: CASSFGSGEETQYF. CDR3 DNA: TGCGCCAGCAGCTTTGGGAGCGGGGAGGAGACCCAGTACTTC.